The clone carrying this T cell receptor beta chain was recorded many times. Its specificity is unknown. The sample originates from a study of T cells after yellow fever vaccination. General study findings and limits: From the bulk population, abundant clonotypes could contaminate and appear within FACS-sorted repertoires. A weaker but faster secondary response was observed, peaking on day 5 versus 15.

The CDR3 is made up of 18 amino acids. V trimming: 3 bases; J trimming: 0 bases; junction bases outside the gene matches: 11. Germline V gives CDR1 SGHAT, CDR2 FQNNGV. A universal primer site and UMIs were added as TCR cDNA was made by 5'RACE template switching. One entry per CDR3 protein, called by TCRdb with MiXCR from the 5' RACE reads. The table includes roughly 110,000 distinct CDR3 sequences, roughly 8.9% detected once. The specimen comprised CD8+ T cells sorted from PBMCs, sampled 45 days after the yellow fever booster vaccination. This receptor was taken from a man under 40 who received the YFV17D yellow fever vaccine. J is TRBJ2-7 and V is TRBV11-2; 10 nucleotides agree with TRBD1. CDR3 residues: CASSFTLTGGPLSYEQYF. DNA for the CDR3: TGTGCCAGCAGCTTTACCCTGACAGGGGGCCCTCTCTCCTACGAGCAGTACTTC. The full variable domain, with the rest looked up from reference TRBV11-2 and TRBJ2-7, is EAGVAQSPRYKIIEKRQSVAFWCNPISGHATLYWYQQILGQGPKLLIQFQNNGVVDDSQLPKDRFSAERLKGVDSTLKIQPAKLEDSAVYLCASSFTLTGGPLSYEQYFGPGTRLTVT.